These 30 T cell receptor beta chains were sequenced from one sample in a study of blood T cell repertoires in COVID-19. Sequenced by immunoSEQ multiplex PCR; TCRdb stores in-frame clones only, minus some. Seen here are some 300,000 clones, around 84% observed once, and the top ten hold around 1.2%. Sequencing was carried out using peripheral blood. The receptor set was obtained from a man between 65 and 80 years old with acute or convalescent COVID-19.

The chain employs TRBV10-3 and TRBJ2-7, with 7 nucleotides matching TRBD1. V dropped 7 bases and J dropped 6; count of bases not matched to a gene: 9. The germline gives CDR1 ENHRY, CDR2 SYGVKD. This CDR3 is 13 amino acids long. The CDR3 DNA reads as TGTGCCATCAACCACGACAGGGACAGCGAGCAGTACTTC. It is translated as CAINHDRDSEQYF.

V and J are TRBV6-5 and TRBJ1-1; D ambiguous. This CDR3 has 13 amino acids. Trimming took off 6 bases at V and 2 bases at J, with 10 bases between the two ends. Germline CDR1 is MNHEY and CDR2 is SVGAGI. The CDR3 protein is CASSLVGNTEAFF. As DNA, the CDR3 is TGTGCCAGCAGCTTAGTCGGTAACACTGAAGCTTTCTTT.

V usage is TRBV19 and J usage is TRBJ1-1; 7 positions match TRBD1. Germline values: CDR1 LNHDA, CDR2 SQIVND (reference sequence). The CDR3 sequence is 13 residues long. Trimming took 3 bases from V and 10 from J; bases not matched to a gene: 8. The CDR3: CASSIRQGVRAFF. The CDR3 coding sequence is TGTGCCAGTAGTATCCGTCAGGGGGTACGAGCTTTCTTT.

This clone was recorded once. V gene TRBV10-3 combines with J gene TRBJ2-1, with D perhaps TRBD2 (5 bases). The germline V gene has CDR1 ENHRY and CDR2 SYGVKD. V was clipped by 2 bases and J by 3 bases, with 11 bases between them. This CDR3 comprises 15 residues. CDR3 in amino acids: CAISETKGLYNEQFF. The CDR3 DNA is TGTGCCATCAGTGAGACCAAAGGACTCTACAATGAGCAGTTCTTC.

This chain connects TRBV3-1 (or the pseudogene TRBV3-2) to TRBJ2-4; TRBD2 aligns across 8 bases. The CDR3 has 14 amino acids. Per germline, CDR1 LGHDT and CDR2 YNNKEL (reference sequence). The ends lost 1 base at V and 9 bases at J; junction bases unmatched: 5. CDR3 DNA sequence: TGTGCCAGCAGCCAAGCGACTAGCGCGGGCATTCAGTACTTC. Protein: CASSQATSAGIQYF.

The gene calls are TRBV5-1 and TRBJ2-4, with D maybe TRBD1 (6 bases). Germline CDR1 SGHRS, CDR2 YFSETQ. Trimming stripped 4 bases from V and 9 bases from J, with 26 bases between. The CDR3 extends over 17 amino acids. The CDR3 DNA reads as TGCGCCAGCAGCGCCACCCCTACAGTAGGGGGAGCCGGCATTCAGTACTTC. This gives the protein CASSATPTVGGAGIQYF.

The chain couples TRBV4-2 to TRBJ2-1, with TRBD2 as a possible D gene (6 bases). From germline, CDR1 is LGHNA and CDR2 YNFKEQ. The CDR3 extends over 12 amino acids. Trimming cost V 3 bases and J 10 bases, with 10 bases left between them. CDR3 in amino acids: CASSHLASEQFF. The DNA of the CDR3 is TGTGCCAGCAGCCACCTAGCGTCCGAGCAGTTCTTC.

The V and J genes are TRBV7-2 and TRBJ2-7; no reliable D call. The CDR3 sequence is 13 residues long. V gave up 2 bases and J gave up 5 bases, with 10 bases separating them. The V gene's germline CDR1 is SGHTA and CDR2 FQGNSA. The CDR3 coding sequence is TGTGCCAGCAGCTTAAATGCGGCTAACGAGCAGTACTTC. It codes for CASSLNAANEQYF.

The rearrangement joins TRBV6-6 to TRBJ1-6, with D possibly matching TRBD1 (5 bases). The germline V and J ends were trimmed by 4 bases and 7 bases, with 17 bases remaining between them. The CDR3 is 16 residues long. Germline lookup yields CDR1 MNHNY and CDR2 SVGAGI (reference sequence). The CDR3 here is CASSFEGKGSNSPLHF. The CDR3 region has the DNA TGTGCCAGCAGTTTTGAAGGCAAGGGGTCGAATTCACCCCTCCACTTT.

The rearrangement uses TRBV5-1 and TRBJ2-7, with D possibly being TRBD2 (5 bases). Germline V gene sequence: CDR1 SGHRS, CDR2 YFSETQ. V was shortened by 0 bases and J by 2 bases, with 9 bases between the two germline ends. CDR3 length equals 14 residues. In DNA, the CDR3 is TGCGCCAGCAGCTTGGATAGCGTGGCCTACGAGCAGTACTTC. Translated: CASSLDSVAYEQYF.

The V and J genes are TRBV19 and TRBJ1-6; no clear D gene. The CDR3 extends over 13 amino acids. The V end was cut by 0 bases, the J end by 7 bases, with 4 bases between. The germline CDR1 and CDR2 sequences are LNHDA and SQIVND (reference sequence). Here the CDR3 DNA reads TGTGCCAGTAGTATAGATCGGAATTCACCCCTCCACTTT. It translates to CASSIDRNSPLHF. Full variable domain (rest looked up from reference TRBV19 and TRBJ1-6): DGGITQSPKYLFRKEGQNVTLSCEQNLNHDAMYWYRQDPGQGLRLIYYSQIVNDFQKGDIAEGYSVSREKKESFPLTVTSAQKNPTAFYLCASSIDRNSPLHFGNGTRLTVT.

Comment on this clone: The junction does not match germline at one end; this may be a read error. The gene calls are TRBV4-3 and TRBJ1-2, with 11 bases matching TRBD1. Germline V gives CDR1 LGHNA, CDR2 YSLEER. The CDR3 length is 15 residues. CDR3 in DNA: TGCGCCAGCAACCAAGGACAGGGGGCTGGCTATGGCTACACCTTC. It translates to CASNQGQGAGYGYTF.

This chain uses TRBV19 with TRBJ1-6; 7 positions match TRBD1. The CDR3 sequence is 13 residues long. Germline loops: CDR1 LNHDA, CDR2 SQIVND (reference sequence). Trimming removed 10 bases from V and 10 bases from J; junction bases left unmatched: 10. CDR3 in DNA: TGTGCCACGCGGGACAGTACGGGATCACCCCTCCACTTT. As protein: CATRDSTGSPLHF.

The CDR3 sequence: CASSPLAGVLNIQYF. Written as DNA, the CDR3 is TGTGCCAGTAGTCCGCTAGCGGGAGTGTTAAACATTCAGTACTTC. V and J are TRBV19 and TRBJ2-4; 10 bases are shared with TRBD2. CDR1 and CDR2 from the germline V gene are LNHDA and SQIVND (reference sequence). The CDR3 length is 15 residues. The junction had 7 bases not matched to a gene; V was cut back by 5 bases and J by 6 bases.

This rearrangement joins TRBV4-3 to TRBJ1-1; 10 nucleotides agree with TRBD1. Per germline, CDR1 LGHNA and CDR2 YSLEER. This CDR3 contains 17 residues. Losses at the gene ends were 4 bases for V and 1 base for J; bases not matched to a gene: 9. CDR3 protein: CASSRGGTGVPNTEAFF. The CDR3 DNA reads as TGCGCCAGCAGCCGGGGCGGGACAGGGGTTCCGAACACTGAAGCTTTCTTT.

The rearrangement joins TRBV7-2 to TRBJ2-3; no clear D. V was shortened by 2 bases and J by 5 bases, with 5 bases between the two germline ends. Germline assignment: CDR1 SGHTA and CDR2 FQGNSA. The CDR3 loop spans 12 amino acids. The DNA for the CDR3 is TGTGCCAGCAGCTTATCAGTAGATACGCAGTATTTT. Translation: CASSLSVDTQYF.

The rearrangement joins TRBV30 to TRBJ1-6, with D unclear. Germline CDR1 reads GTSNPN; CDR2 reads SVGIG (reference sequence). Between the trimmed V and J ends, which lost 0 bases and 3 bases, there was a span of 15 bases. This CDR3 contains 17 residues. CDR3 in DNA: TGTGCCTGGAGTGTAAACTCTCGGGAGAACTATAATTCACCCCTCCACTTT. Protein product: CAWSVNSRENYNSPLHF.

V is TRBV5-1 and J is TRBJ2-7; D remains ambiguous. This CDR3 is 16 amino acids long. In germline, CDR1 is SGHRS, CDR2 YFSETQ. V gave up 0 bases and J gave up 0 bases, with 13 bases separating them. As DNA, the CDR3 is TGCGCCAGCAGCTTGGTGTCCGCCGAGAGCTCCTACGAGCAGTACTTC. As protein: CASSLVSAESSYEQYF.

This rearrangement joins TRBV7-9 to TRBJ2-5; D may be TRBD1 (6 bases). Trimming pared 0 bases from V and 4 bases from J, leaving 9 bases between. The CDR3 runs to 14 residues. Per germline, CDR1 SEHNR and CDR2 FQNEAQ (reference sequence). CDR3 amino acids: CASSLAGRGETQYF. The DNA for the CDR3 is TGTGCCAGCAGCTTAGCGGGCAGGGGAGAGACCCAGTACTTC.

Concerning this clone: This sample includes further DNA sequences coding for the same CDR3. The chain links TRBV29-1 to TRBJ1-2; 10 nucleotides match TRBD1. Germline assignment: CDR1 SQVTM and CDR2 ANQGSEA. V lost 6 bases, J lost 2 bases, and 0 bases stayed unmatched. The CDR3 contains 12 residues. CDR3 amino acids: CSVGQGNYGYTF. CDR3 nucleotides: TGCAGCGTGGGACAGGGGAACTATGGCTACACCTTC.

Comments on this clone: The same CDR3 can be traced to other DNA sequences in this sample. V is TRBV3-1 (or the pseudogene TRBV3-2) and J is TRBJ1-1; TRBD1 matches 7 bases. V was pared by 3 bases and J by 1 base, with 5 bases of the junction left unmatched. This CDR3 has 15 amino acids. Per the germline V gene, CDR1 is LGHDT and CDR2 is YNNKEL (reference sequence). The CDR3 here is CASSQAGTANTEAFF. CDR3 nucleotides: TGTGCCAGCAGCCAGGCCGGGACAGCGAACACTGAAGCTTTCTTT.

This chain joins TRBV6-6 and TRBJ1-5, with 10 nucleotides matching TRBD1. This CDR3 region has 14 residues. Unmatched junction bases numbered 6, after V lost 8 bases and J lost 5 bases. Germline V gives CDR1 MNHNY, CDR2 SVGAGI (reference sequence). CDR3 bases: TGTGCCAGCGGGGACAGGGGCGGTGATCAGCCCCAGCATTTT. The encoded protein is CASGDRGGDQPQHF.

V gene TRBV24-1 combines with J gene TRBJ2-2, with 11 positions matching TRBD2. The junction had 3 bases not matched to a gene; V was cut back by 0 bases and J by 4 bases. The CDR3 runs 17 residues. Germline V lookup: CDR1 KGHDR, CDR2 SFDVKD. The CDR3 DNA follows: TGTGCCACCAGTGATTTGACTAGCGGGAGCCTCACCGGGGAGCTGTTTTTT. Amino acid sequence: CATSDLTSGSLTGELFF.

The chain combines TRBV7-9 with TRBJ1-2; no clear D gene. With 3 bases removed from V and 6 bases from J, the gap between germline ends came to 8 bases. This CDR3 comprises 12 residues. Germline-derived CDR1 and CDR2 are SEHNR and FQNEAQ (reference sequence). The CDR3 DNA reads as TGTGCCAGCAGCTTTAGTTCGGATGGCTACACCTTC. The encoded protein is CASSFSSDGYTF.

The V call is TRBV7-2, the J call TRBJ1-5; 8 positions match TRBD1. The junction had 6 bases not matched to a gene; V was cut back by 5 bases and J by 3 bases. Germline lookup yields CDR1 SGHTA and CDR2 FQGNSA. This CDR3 has 15 amino acids. The CDR3 DNA sequence: TGTGCCAGCAGCACCTACAGGGGGTTCAATCAGCCCCAGCATTTT. Amino acids: CASSTYRGFNQPQHF.

The J gene is TRBJ2-1, the V gene TRBV19, with TRBD2 as a possible D gene (5 bases). Trimming took off 5 bases at V and 8 bases at J, with 13 bases between the two ends. The CDR3 spans 13 residues. Germline V gene lookup returns CDR1 LNHDA and CDR2 SQIVND (reference sequence). As DNA, the CDR3 is TGTGCCAGTAGTCTCCGGACTTTCGATGAGCAGTTCTTC. Its translation is CASSLRTFDEQFF.

The V and J genes are TRBV9 and TRBJ1-4; 10 bases line up with TRBD1. J lost 8 bases, V lost 2 bases, and 3 bases had no gene match. The germline CDR1 and CDR2 sequences are SGDLS and YYNGEE. This CDR3 is 14 amino acids long. CDR3 sequence: CASSVTGGGEKLFF. The CDR3 coding sequence is TGTGCCAGCAGCGTGACAGGGGGCGGAGAAAAACTGTTTTTT. The complete variable domain, with remaining parts taken from reference TRBV9 and TRBJ1-4, reads DSGVTQTPKHLITATGQRVTLRCSPRSGDLSVYWYQQSLDQGLQFLIQYYNGEERAKGNILERFSAQQFPDLHSELNLSSLELGDSALYFCASSVTGGGEKLFFGSGTQLSVL.

The chain uses TRBV27 and TRBJ2-3, with a tentative D call TRBD2 (6 bases). The CDR3 runs to 13 residues. The germline CDR1 and CDR2 sequences are MNHEY and SMNVEV (reference sequence). V dropped 5 bases and J dropped 2 bases, with 8 bases sitting between them. The CDR3, as DNA: TGTGCCAGCAGTCGGCGGGACACAGATACGCAGTATTTT. This codes for CASSRRDTDTQYF.

J is TRBJ1-5 and V is TRBV5-1, with D tentatively TRBD1 (5 bases). The CDR3 sequence is 14 residues long. Germline lookup yields CDR1 SGHRS and CDR2 YFSETQ. The V gene lost 0 bases and the J gene lost 3 bases, with 7 bases spanning the gap. CDR3 loop: CASSLGGYNQPQHF. The CDR3 DNA is TGCGCCAGCAGCTTGGGGGGCTACAATCAGCCCCAGCATTTT. The variable domain in full, with the rest retrieved from reference TRBV5-1 and TRBJ1-5, is KAGVTQTPRYLIKTRGQQVTLSCSPISGHRSVSWYQQTPGQGLQFLFEYFSETQRNKGNFPGRFSGRQFSNSRSEMNVSTLELGDSALYLCASSLGGYNQPQHFGDGTRLSIL.

The CDR3: CASSYYGQGGETQYF. In nucleotides, the CDR3 is TGTGCCAGCAGCTACTATGGACAGGGTGGGGAGACCCAGTACTTC. This sequence joins TRBV7-2 and TRBJ2-5; 8 bases map to TRBD1. The J segment lost 5 bases and the V segment lost 4 bases, leaving 9 bases of the junction unmatched. This CDR3 has 15 residues. Germline-derived CDR1 and CDR2 are SGHTA and FQGNSA.